The 2 T cell receptor beta chains presented below share a single source sample, sequenced in a study of blood T cell repertoires in COVID-19. Sequenced by immunoSEQ multiplex PCR; TCRdb stores in-frame clones only, minus some. Among tens of thousands of clones, approximately 77% were seen once, and the ten largest hold 32%. Input material: peripheral blood. All receptors derive from a human donor in a cohort sampled during active COVID-19.

The chain employs TRBV7-4 and TRBJ1-6, with 11 bases aligning to TRBD1. The junction had 18 bases not matched to a gene; V was cut back by 5 bases and J by 6 bases. There are 20 residues in the CDR3. Germline loops: CDR1 SGHVT, CDR2 SQSDAQ. In nucleotides, the CDR3 is TGTGCCAGCAGCCTTTGGACAGGGGGCCCCATAACGCTTTTTAATTCACCCCTCCACTTT. Translated: CASSLWTGGPITLFNSPLHF.

A few counts support this clone. The chain recombines TRBV7-9 with TRBJ1-2, with D uncertain. Germline CDR1 and CDR2: SEHNR and FQNEAQ (reference sequence). V lost 4 bases and J lost 6, with 9 bases in between. This CDR3 is built from 12 residues. The CDR3 region is CASSSYGDGYTF. CDR3 in DNA: TGTGCCAGCAGCTCCTACGGGGATGGCTACACCTTC.